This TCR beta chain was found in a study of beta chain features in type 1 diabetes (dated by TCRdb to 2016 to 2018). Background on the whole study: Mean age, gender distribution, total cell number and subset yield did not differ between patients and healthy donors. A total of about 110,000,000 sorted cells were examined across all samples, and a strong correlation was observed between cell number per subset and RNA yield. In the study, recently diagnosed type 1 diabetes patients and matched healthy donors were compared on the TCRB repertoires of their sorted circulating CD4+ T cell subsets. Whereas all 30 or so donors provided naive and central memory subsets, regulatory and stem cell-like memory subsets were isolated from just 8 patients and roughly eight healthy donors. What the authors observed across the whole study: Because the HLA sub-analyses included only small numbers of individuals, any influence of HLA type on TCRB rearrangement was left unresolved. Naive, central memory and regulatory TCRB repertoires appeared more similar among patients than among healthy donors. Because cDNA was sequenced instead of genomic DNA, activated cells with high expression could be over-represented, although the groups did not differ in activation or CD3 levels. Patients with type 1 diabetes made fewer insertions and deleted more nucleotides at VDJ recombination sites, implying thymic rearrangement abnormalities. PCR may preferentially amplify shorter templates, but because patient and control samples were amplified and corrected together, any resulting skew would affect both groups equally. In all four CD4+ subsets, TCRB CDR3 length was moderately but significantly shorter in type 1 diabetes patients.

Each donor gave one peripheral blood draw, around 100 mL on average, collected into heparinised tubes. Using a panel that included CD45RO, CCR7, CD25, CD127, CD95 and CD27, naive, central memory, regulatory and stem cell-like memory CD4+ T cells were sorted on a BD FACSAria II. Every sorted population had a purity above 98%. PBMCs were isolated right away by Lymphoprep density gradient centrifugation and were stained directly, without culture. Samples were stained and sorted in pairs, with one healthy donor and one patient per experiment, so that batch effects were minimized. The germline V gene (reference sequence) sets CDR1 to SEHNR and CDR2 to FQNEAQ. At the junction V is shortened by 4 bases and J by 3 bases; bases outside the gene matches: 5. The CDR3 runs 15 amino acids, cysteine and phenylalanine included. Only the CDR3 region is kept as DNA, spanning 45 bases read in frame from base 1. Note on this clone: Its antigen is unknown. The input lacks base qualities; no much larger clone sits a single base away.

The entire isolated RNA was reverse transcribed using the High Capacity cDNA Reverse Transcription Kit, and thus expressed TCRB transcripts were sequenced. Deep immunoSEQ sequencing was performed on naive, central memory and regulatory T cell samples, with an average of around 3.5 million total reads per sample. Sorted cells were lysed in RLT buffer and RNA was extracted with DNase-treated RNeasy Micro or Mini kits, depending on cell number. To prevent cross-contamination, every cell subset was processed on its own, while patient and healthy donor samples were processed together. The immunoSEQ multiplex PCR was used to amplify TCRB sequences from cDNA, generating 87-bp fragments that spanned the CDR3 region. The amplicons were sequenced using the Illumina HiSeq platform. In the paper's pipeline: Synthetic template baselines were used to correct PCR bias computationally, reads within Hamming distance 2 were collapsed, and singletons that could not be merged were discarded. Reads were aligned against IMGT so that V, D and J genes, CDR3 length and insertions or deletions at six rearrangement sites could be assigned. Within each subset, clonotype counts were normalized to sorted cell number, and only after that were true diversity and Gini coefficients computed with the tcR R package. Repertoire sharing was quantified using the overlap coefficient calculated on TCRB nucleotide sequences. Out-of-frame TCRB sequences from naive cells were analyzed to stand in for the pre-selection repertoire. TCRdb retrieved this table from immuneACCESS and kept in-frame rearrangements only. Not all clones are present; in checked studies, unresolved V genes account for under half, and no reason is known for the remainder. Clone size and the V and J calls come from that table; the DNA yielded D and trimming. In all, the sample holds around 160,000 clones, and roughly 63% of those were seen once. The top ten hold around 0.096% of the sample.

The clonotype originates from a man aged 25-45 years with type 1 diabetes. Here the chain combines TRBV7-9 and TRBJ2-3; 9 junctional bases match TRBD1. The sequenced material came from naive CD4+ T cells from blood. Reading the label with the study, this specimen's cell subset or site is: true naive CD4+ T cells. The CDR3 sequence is CASSSQGARTDTQYF. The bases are TGTGCCAGCAGCTCACAGGGGGCAAGGACAGATACGCAGTATTTT. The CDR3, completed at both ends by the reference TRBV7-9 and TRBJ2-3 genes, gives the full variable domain DTGVSQNPRHKITKRGQNVTFRCDPISEHNRLYWYRQTLGQGPEFLTYFQNEAQLEKSRLLSDRFSAERPKGSFSTLEIQRTEQGDSAMYLCASSSQGARTDTQYFGPGTRLTVL.